This T cell receptor beta chain was identified during a study of T cell changes during pregnancy in multiple sclerosis. Here immunoSEQ multiplex PCR was the method, and the copy in TCRdb shows in-frame clones only, minus some. The sample comprises tens of thousands of clones, approximately 88% of which are singletons, and 6% to 9% rests with the top ten. Germline CDR1 reads SQVTM; CDR2 reads ANQGSEA. CDR3 length: 14 amino acids. The V segment lost 5 bases and the J segment 3 bases; nucleotides outside the gene matches: 4. This sequence joins TRBV29-1 and TRBJ2-1, with 10 bases fitting TRBD2. This receptor was taken from a female donor with multiple sclerosis, enrolled in a pregnancy study. The source material was CD8+ T cells from peripheral blood mononuclear cells, sampled before pregnancy. CDR3 DNA sequence: TGCAGCGTTCCCCTAGCGGGAGACTACAATGAGCAGTTCTTC. Translation gives CSVPLAGDYNEQFF.